A single sample is the source of the 31 T cell receptor beta chains below, sequenced in a study of blood T cell repertoires in COVID-19. Measured with immunoSEQ multiplex PCR; TCRdb has only the in-frame clones, and not every one. The table records 110,000 or so clones, 80% to 90% of them present only once. The material sequenced was peripheral blood. The source of these receptors is a human donor in a cohort sampled during active COVID-19.

CDR3 nucleotides: TGCGCCAGCAGCTTGGCTAGCGGGGGCCCGGTGAACACCGGGGAGCTGTTTTTT. Translated: CASSLASGGPVNTGELFF. This chain joins TRBV5-1 and TRBJ2-2, with 10 bases lining up with TRBD2. J gave up 1 base and V 0 bases, and 6 bases lay outside the gene matches. This CDR3 has 18 residues. Germline values: CDR1 SGHRS, CDR2 YFSETQ.

The chain recombines TRBV18 with TRBJ2-5, with TRBD1 identical over 9 bases. The length of the CDR3 is 14 residues. V shed 3 bases and J 5 bases; nucleotides not matched to a gene: 4. Germline V lookup: CDR1 KGHSH, CDR2 LQKENI. Here the CDR3 reads CASSPGQGLETQYF. The CDR3 DNA reads as TGTGCCAGCTCACCGGGACAGGGTTTGGAGACCCAGTACTTC.

The CDR3 region is CASSPTEGEFSYEQYF. CDR3 sequence (DNA): TGTGCCAGCAGCCCGACAGAGGGGGAGTTCTCCTACGAGCAGTACTTC. The chain has TRBV11-2 and TRBJ2-7; a possible D gene is TRBD1 (6 bases). CDR1 is SGHAT, CDR2 FQNNGV, per germline. The CDR3 length is 16 residues. With 5 bases removed from V and 0 bases from J, the gap between germline ends came to 17 bases.

The chain links TRBV15 to TRBJ2-2; 7 bases are a match to TRBD1. The length of the CDR3 is 17 residues. CDR1 is LNHNV, CDR2 YYDKDF, per germline (reference sequence). Unmatched junction bases numbered 7, after V lost 0 bases and J lost 3 bases. The CDR3 spells CATSRDGRGWYTGELFF. CDR3 coding DNA: TGTGCCACCAGCAGAGATGGCAGGGGGTGGTACACCGGGGAGCTGTTTTTT.

V gene TRBV6-2 or TRBV6-3 combines with J gene TRBJ2-2; D ambiguous. The germline V and J ends were trimmed by 5 bases and 4 bases, with 11 bases remaining between them. The CDR3 is made up of 14 amino acids. CDR1 and CDR2 (germline): MNHEY, SVGEGT. This CDR3 reads CASSRALSTGELFF. In nucleotides, the CDR3 is TGTGCCAGCAGTCGAGCCCTTAGCACCGGGGAGCTGTTTTTT.

This chain connects TRBV6-1 to TRBJ2-2; 8 bases match TRBD1. The germline CDR1 and CDR2 sequences are MNHNS and SASEGT. Trimming cost V 3 bases and J 4 bases; bases outside gene matches: 4. This CDR3 has 15 amino acids. The CDR3, as DNA: TGTGCCAGCAGTGACCAGGGGGCGCCCACCGGGGAGCTGTTTTTT. As protein: CASSDQGAPTGELFF.

This chain joins TRBV18 and TRBJ2-1, with D tentatively TRBD2 (5 bases). The CDR3 loop spans 15 amino acids. Trimming shortened V by 3 bases and J by 0 bases, and 9 bases separated the two germline ends. CDR1 and CDR2 from the germline V gene are KGHSH and LQKENI. The CDR3 nucleotides are TGTGCCAGCTCACCCATGGCGGGCTCCTACAATGAGCAGTTCTTC. Its translation: CASSPMAGSYNEQFF.

The V gene is TRBV24-1, the J gene TRBJ1-2, with 11 positions matching TRBD1. The CDR3 extends over 14 amino acids. The V gene's germline CDR1 is KGHDR and CDR2 SFDVKD. Trimming at V came to 4 bases and at J to 5 bases, leaving 2 bases not matched to a gene. The CDR3 bases are TGTGCCACCAGTGACCGGGACAGGGGGTATGGCTACACCTTC. It codes for CATSDRDRGYGYTF.

The V gene is TRBV2, the J gene TRBJ1-1; 7 bases align to TRBD1. The junction had 5 bases not matched to a gene; V was cut back by 7 bases and J by 3 bases. Germline V lookup: CDR1 SNHLY, CDR2 FYNNEI. This CDR3 spans 13 amino acids. CDR3 sequence: CASNAGGYTEAFF. The CDR3 DNA reads TGTGCCAGCAATGCAGGGGGTTACACTGAAGCTTTCTTT.

V and J are TRBV11-2 and TRBJ1-4; the match to TRBD1 covers 8 bases. The CDR3 has 18 amino acids. V gave up 0 bases and J gave up 4 bases; unmatched junction bases: 10. Germline values: CDR1 SGHAT, CDR2 FQNNGV. CDR3 amino acids: CASSLDKDRGTYNEKLFF. CDR3 nucleotides: TGTGCCAGCAGCTTAGATAAAGACAGGGGCACGTATAATGAAAAACTGTTTTTT.

The J gene is TRBJ2-7, the V gene TRBV7-3; D might be TRBD2 (6 bases). Per the germline V gene, CDR1 is SGHTA and CDR2 is FQGTGA. The CDR3 loop spans 14 amino acids. The germline V and J ends were trimmed by 5 bases and 1 base, with 12 bases remaining between them. This CDR3 is CASSPGTGSYEQYF. The CDR3 DNA follows: TGTGCCAGCAGCCCAGGGACTGGATCCTACGAGCAGTACTTC.

This clone was seen a few times. V usage is TRBV18 and J usage is TRBJ1-2; 12 bases fit TRBD1. Losses at the gene ends were 1 base for V and 3 bases for J; bases not matched to a gene: 3. The CDR3 runs 16 residues. CDR1 KGHSH and CDR2 LQKENI come from the germline V gene. CDR3 in DNA: TGTGCCAGCTCACCACGGGACAGGGGGCGCGACTATGGCTACACCTTC. Its translation: CASSPRDRGRDYGYTF.

This chain joins TRBV7-8 and TRBJ1-2; D possibly corresponds to TRBD1 (5 bases). Per germline, CDR1 SGHVS and CDR2 FQNEAQ. Trimming removed 1 base from V and 2 bases from J, with 14 bases in between. CDR3 length: 16 residues. The CDR3 here is CASSLGAGELNYGYTF. The CDR3 nucleotides are TGTGCCAGCAGCTTAGGGGCGGGGGAGTTAAACTATGGCTACACCTTC.

V usage is TRBV7-8 and J usage is TRBJ2-5; 12 positions agree with TRBD1. In germline, CDR1 is SGHVS, CDR2 FQNEAQ. After removal of 5 bases from V and 5 bases from J, the junction contained 6 bases not matched to a gene. This CDR3 region has 15 residues. The CDR3 region has the DNA TGTGCCAGCAGCCTTACCGGGACAGGGGGCGAGACCCAGTACTTC. Residues: CASSLTGTGGETQYF.

The V and J genes are TRBV6-2 or TRBV6-3 and TRBJ2-1, with TRBD2 identical over 11 bases. Germline CDR1 and CDR2: MNHEY and SVGEGT. CDR3 length equals 14 residues. V gave up 0 bases and J gave up 13 bases; unmatched junction bases: 5. Written as DNA, the CDR3 is TGTGCCAGCAGTTACTCTAGCGGGGGGGGGTCCCAGTTCTTC. Its protein is CASSYSSGGGSQFF.

This clone was seen more than once but under ten times. The chain recombines TRBV10-1 with TRBJ2-7; perhaps TRBD1 as D (5 bases). The length of the CDR3 is 13 residues. Germline assignment: CDR1 WNHNN and CDR2 SYGVQD (reference sequence). V lost 4 bases and J lost 3, with 10 bases in between. CDR3 sequence reads: CASSAEQGYEQYF. The CDR3 region has the DNA TGCGCCAGCAGTGCAGAGCAGGGCTACGAGCAGTACTTC.

Only one count was recorded for this clone. The gene calls are TRBV5-1 and TRBJ2-7; TRBD1 agrees at 8 bases. The V gene's germline CDR1 is SGHRS and CDR2 YFSETQ. This CDR3 contains 14 residues. The trim removed 3 bases at V and 3 bases at J, leaving 5 bases unmatched. The CDR3 loop reads CASSWGGTGYEQYF. The CDR3 DNA reads TGCGCCAGCAGCTGGGGTGGGACAGGCTACGAGCAGTACTTC.

The chain joins TRBV19 to TRBJ1-3; TRBD1 aligns across 9 bases. Germline CDR1 is LNHDA and CDR2 is SQIVND (reference sequence). The CDR3 consists of 16 residues. V dropped 6 bases and J dropped 3; count of bases not matched to a gene: 9. The CDR3, as DNA: TGTGCCAGTAGAGCGATACAGGGGGCAAGTGGAAACACCATATATTTT. This sequence encodes CASRAIQGASGNTIYF.

Here the CDR3 DNA reads TGTGCCAGTAGTACGCCGGGACAGGGGGTTGGCTACACCTTC. The encoded protein is CASSTPGQGVGYTF. The chain carries TRBV19 and TRBJ1-2; 11 bases are a match to TRBD1. V shed 4 bases, J shed 7 bases, and the junction held 5 bases outside the gene matches. Germline CDR1 is LNHDA and CDR2 is SQIVND (reference sequence). The CDR3 runs 14 residues.

V is TRBV19 and J is TRBJ1-1; TRBD1 matches at 7 bases. Germline CDR1 and CDR2: LNHDA and SQIVND (reference sequence). Trimming took 5 bases from V and 3 from J; bases not matched to a gene: 6. The CDR3 runs to 14 residues. The CDR3 region is CASSSGTAYTEAFF. In DNA, the CDR3 is TGTGCCAGTAGTTCCGGGACAGCTTACACTGAAGCTTTCTTT.

The chain has TRBV25-1 and TRBJ1-1, with D possibly matching TRBD1 (6 bases). V lost 2 bases, J lost 4 bases, and 11 bases lay in between. CDR3 length: 14 residues. Germline V gene lookup returns CDR1 MGHDK and CDR2 SYGVNS. CDR3 nucleotide sequence: TGTGCCAGCAGTGAACCAGGGGAGCGCACTGAAGCTTTCTTT. It translates to CASSEPGERTEAFF.

The chain is built from TRBV19 and TRBJ1-4, with a weak D call TRBD1 (6 bases). The CDR3 consists of 15 residues. V lost 4 bases to trimming and J lost 7 bases, with 16 bases between them. Germline CDR1 LNHDA, CDR2 SQIVND (reference sequence). The CDR3 reads CASSRNQGMGEKLFF. DNA of the CDR3: TGTGCCAGTAGTAGAAACCAGGGGATGGGTGAAAAACTGTTTTTT. Combining the CDR3 with reference TRBV19 and TRBJ1-4 gives the whole variable domain DGGITQSPKYLFRKEGQNVTLSCEQNLNHDAMYWYRQDPGQGLRLIYYSQIVNDFQKGDIAEGYSVSREKKESFPLTVTSAQKNPTAFYLCASSRNQGMGEKLFFGSGTQLSVL.

The chain combines TRBV3-1 (or the pseudogene TRBV3-2) with TRBJ2-3; a possible D gene is TRBD2 (5 bases). With 4 bases removed from V and 6 bases from J, the gap between germline ends came to 14 bases. CDR3 length: 14 amino acids. Germline V gives CDR1 LGHDT, CDR2 YNNKEL (reference sequence). CDR3 DNA sequence: TGTGCCAGCAGCCGTAGCGAAATAGAGGATACGCAGTATTTT. It yields the protein CASSRSEIEDTQYF.

The V and J genes are TRBV7-9 and TRBJ2-3; TRBD2 matches at 13 bases. V shed 1 base, J shed 0 bases, and the junction held 4 bases outside the gene matches. Germline CDR1 reads SEHNR; CDR2 reads FQNEAQ (reference sequence). This CDR3 contains 18 residues. CDR3 nucleotide sequence: TGTGCCAGCAGCTTAGTCCGGACTAGCGGGGGCAGCACAGATACGCAGTATTTT. Amino acid sequence: CASSLVRTSGGSTDTQYF.

V usage is TRBV5-1 and J usage is TRBJ1-1; the match to TRBD1 covers 8 bases. V gave up 3 bases and J gave up 1 base; unmatched junction bases: 2. The length of the CDR3 is 14 residues. Per the germline V gene, CDR1 is SGHRS and CDR2 is YFSETQ. The CDR3 here is CASSWTGRNTEAFF. CDR3 nucleotide sequence: TGCGCCAGCAGCTGGACAGGGAGGAACACTGAAGCTTTCTTT.

The chain employs TRBV5-6 and TRBJ2-1; 8 bases map to TRBD2. Germline V CDR1 and CDR2: SGHDT, YYEEEE. CDR3 size: 15 residues. V lost 4 bases and J lost 5; bases outside the gene matches: 8. The CDR3 DNA follows: TGTGCCAGCAGCCCTACTAGCGGCCTAGACAATGAGCAGTTCTTC. This translates into CASSPTSGLDNEQFF.

V usage is TRBV6-5 and J usage is TRBJ2-7; D is possibly TRBD2 (7 bases). V was clipped by 9 bases and J by 5 bases, with 23 bases between them. The CDR3 spans 15 residues. Germline-derived CDR1 and CDR2 are MNHEY and SVGAGI. The CDR3 sequence: CASRGAGSNLHEQYF. As DNA, the CDR3 is TGTGCCAGTCGGGGGGCAGGGAGTAATCTCCACGAGCAGTACTTC.

This chain connects TRBV28 to TRBJ1-1; weak D call: TRBD1 (6 bases). Trimming took off 2 bases at V and 7 bases at J, with 11 bases between the two ends. The V gene's germline CDR1 is MDHEN and CDR2 SYDVKM. The CDR3 sequence is 13 residues long. The CDR3 loop reads CASSLGQPYEAFF. The CDR3 DNA follows: TGTGCCAGCAGTTTAGGACAGCCCTATGAAGCTTTCTTT.

A single count supports this clone. This chain joins TRBV3-1 (or the pseudogene TRBV3-2) and TRBJ2-7; D is perhaps TRBD1 (6 bases). V dropped 3 bases and J dropped 5 bases, with 17 bases sitting between them. The CDR3 extends over 15 amino acids. CDR1 and CDR2 (germline): LGHDT, YNNKEL (reference sequence). CDR3 loop: CASSHEQGPVDEQYF. CDR3 in DNA: TGTGCCAGCAGCCATGAACAGGGCCCTGTAGACGAGCAGTACTTC.

This clone appeared a few times. The chain has TRBV7-8 and TRBJ1-5; D might be TRBD1 (6 bases). Trimming took off 5 bases at V and 3 bases at J, with 20 bases between the two ends. CDR1 and CDR2 from the germline V gene are SGHVS and FQNEAQ. CDR3 size: 17 residues. CDR3 nucleotides: TGTGCCAGCAGCCCGCGAGAACAGGGTGTGGCCAATCAGCCCCAGCATTTT. This codes for CASSPREQGVANQPQHF. The complete variable domain, with remaining parts taken from reference TRBV7-8 and TRBJ1-5, reads GAGVSQSPRYKVAKRGQDVALRCDPISGHVSLFWYQQALGQGPEFLTYFQNEAQLDKSGLPSDRFFAERPEGSVSTLKIQRTQQEDSAVYLCASSPREQGVANQPQHFGDGTRLSIL.

V and J are TRBV27 and TRBJ2-7; 8 bases fit TRBD1. The CDR3 has 13 residues. Looked up from germline, CDR1 is MNHEY and CDR2 is SMNVEV (reference sequence). V was clipped by 6 bases and J by 2 bases; unmatched bases: 3. The CDR3 reads CASRRQGPYEQYF. The DNA of the CDR3 is TGTGCCAGCAGGAGACAGGGGCCCTACGAGCAGTACTTC.